The 25 T cell receptor beta chains below were found in one sample sequenced in a study of T-cell reconstitution after alpha-beta-depleted transplantation in children. A TCRbeta library incorporating unique molecular identifiers was prepared. Each CDR3 protein gets one entry after TCRdb re-called the PCR reads with MiXCR. This table has 100,000 to 130,000 distinct CDR3 sequences, approximately 6% appearing once. Sequencing was performed on PBMCs, mostly from graft donor cells, taken 360 days after TCRalphabeta/CD19-depleted stem cell transplant. The receptors were gathered from a male patient aged 2 to 9 who had a stem cell transplant for acute lymphoblastic leukemia, so the T cells may come from the graft donor.

The sample holds a few counts of this clonotype. The V gene is TRBV7-9, the J gene TRBJ1-2; D is uncertain. Germline V gene lookup returns CDR1 SEHNR and CDR2 FQNEAQ (reference sequence). There are 15 residues in the CDR3. With 3 bases removed from V and 2 bases from J, the gap between germline ends came to 13 bases. This chain's CDR3 is CASSLPGALNYGYTF. Written as DNA, the CDR3 is TGTGCCAGCAGCTTGCCTGGCGCCCTCAACTATGGCTACACCTTC.

This clonotype was recorded a few times. The rearrangement uses TRBV6-5 and TRBJ1-5; no clear D. The V end lost 2 bases, the J end lost 7 bases, and 12 bases lay between the germline ends. The germline V gene has CDR1 MNHEY and CDR2 SVGAGI. This CDR3 is built from 14 residues. The CDR3 DNA follows: TGTGCCAGCAGTTACCGGCGGGGTAAACAGCCCCAGCATTTT. Protein: CASSYRRGKQPQHF.

This clonotype was seen repeatedly, ten times or more. The chain employs TRBV4-1 and TRBJ2-4; D is possibly TRBD2 (7 bases). The CDR3 length is 16 residues. Germline V lookup: CDR1 MGHRA, CDR2 YSYEKL. Trimming shortened V by 3 bases and J by 0 bases, and 12 bases separated the two germline ends. CDR3 protein: CASSHWGGPAKNIQYF. Here the CDR3 DNA reads TGCGCCAGCAGCCATTGGGGGGGGCCAGCCAAAAACATTCAGTACTTC.

This clonotype has at least ten counts. The chain recombines TRBV7-3 with TRBJ2-1; 15 bases agree with TRBD2. Germline CDR1 SGHTA, CDR2 FQGTGA. V lost 4 bases and J lost 6; bases outside the gene matches: 1. This CDR3 comprises 15 residues. The CDR3 region is CASSWTSGRANEQFF. Here the CDR3 DNA reads TGTGCCAGCAGCTGGACTAGCGGGAGGGCCAATGAGCAGTTCTTC.

This clonotype has a count of ten or more. The V call is TRBV10-3, the J call TRBJ2-1; 12 bases align to TRBD2. CDR1 ENHRY and CDR2 SYGVKD come from the germline V gene. After removal of 3 bases from V and 5 bases from J, the junction contained 5 bases not matched to a gene. CDR3 length equals 16 residues. In DNA form, the CDR3 reads TGTGCCATCAGTGATCCGGGACTAGCGGGTCACAATGAGCAGTTCTTC. Amino acid sequence: CAISDPGLAGHNEQFF.

Ten or more counts support this clonotype. The V gene is TRBV28, the J gene TRBJ2-3, with 7 bases identical to TRBD2. V gave up 6 bases and J gave up 4 bases; unmatched junction bases: 16. Germline CDR1 is MDHEN and CDR2 is SYDVKM. The CDR3 sequence is 17 residues long. CDR3 sequence reads: CASRKGRGSWEADTQYF. The DNA for the CDR3 is TGTGCCAGCAGGAAAGGACGCGGGAGTTGGGAGGCAGATACGCAGTATTTT.

This clonotype was picked up many times. The chain has TRBV6-1 and TRBJ2-3; 11 positions agree with TRBD1. The CDR3 covers 16 residues. From germline, CDR1 is MNHNS and CDR2 SASEGT. With 7 bases clipped from V and 5 bases from J, the junction kept 11 bases outside the gene matches. This CDR3 reads CASTRPGQGAGDTQYF. CDR3 nucleotide sequence: TGTGCCAGCACTAGACCCGGACAGGGGGCTGGAGATACGCAGTATTTT.

This clonotype was seen ten or more times. The V call is TRBV5-1, the J call TRBJ1-1; TRBD1 agrees at 7 bases. The germline V gene has CDR1 SGHRS and CDR2 YFSETQ. The length of the CDR3 is 17 residues. V dropped 3 bases and J dropped 1; count of bases not matched to a gene: 12. CDR3 in amino acids: CASSSDRVSSRNTEAFF. CDR3 sequence (DNA): TGCGCCAGCAGCTCCGACAGGGTGAGTAGTCGGAACACTGAAGCTTTCTTT.

This clonotype occurred many times. The chain carries TRBV4-3 and TRBJ2-1, with 12 bases lining up with TRBD2. Germline loops: CDR1 LGHNA, CDR2 YSLEER. This CDR3 contains 17 residues. The J segment lost 2 bases and the V segment lost 3 bases, leaving 5 bases of the junction unmatched. CDR3 protein: CASSQDRLAGAYNEQFF. DNA of the CDR3: TGCGCCAGCAGCCAGGACAGACTAGCGGGGGCCTACAATGAGCAGTTCTTC.

This clonotype has more than one count but fewer than ten. The CDR3 is CASSPRPGGRIDTQYF. CDR3 nucleotides: TGTGCCAGCAGCCCCCGCCCCGGGGGGCGTATAGATACGCAGTATTTT. The chain uses TRBV11-2 and TRBJ2-3; a weak D match, TRBD2 (7 bases). This CDR3 comprises 16 residues. The germline CDR1 and CDR2 sequences are SGHAT and FQNNGV. V lost 5 bases and J 5 bases, leaving 20 bases between the germline ends.

This clonotype showed up many times. The V call is TRBV29-1, the J call TRBJ1-4; unclear D gene. CDR1 and CDR2 (germline): SQVTM, ANQGSEA. This CDR3 has 12 residues. Deletions cut 4 bases from V and 3 bases from J, with 6 bases between. The CDR3 is CSVGEANEKLFF. The CDR3 region has the DNA TGCAGCGTTGGGGAAGCTAATGAAAAACTGTTTTTT.

This clonotype was detected many times. The CDR3 loop reads CASATGLGNIQYF. DNA of the CDR3: TGTGCCAGCGCGACAGGGCTAGGCAACATTCAGTACTTC. The rearrangement uses TRBV28 and TRBJ2-4; TRBD1 matches at 7 bases. Looked up from germline, CDR1 is MDHEN and CDR2 is SYDVKM. The CDR3 has 13 amino acids. V lost 8 bases, J lost 7 bases, and 8 bases stayed unmatched.

This clonotype was counted ten times or more. The V and J genes are TRBV10-2 and TRBJ1-5; D is ambiguous. Germline CDR1 WSHSY, CDR2 SAAADI. V gave up 0 bases and J gave up 3 bases, with 9 bases separating them. This CDR3 contains 15 residues. The DNA for the CDR3 is TGCGCCAGCAGTGAGTCGGGGTCCCTCAATCAGCCCCAGCATTTT. Its protein is CASSESGSLNQPQHF.

This clonotype was recorded a few times. The rearrangement links TRBV19 to TRBJ2-4, with D tentatively TRBD1 (5 bases). The germline V and J ends were trimmed by 6 bases and 9 bases, with 18 bases remaining between them. The CDR3 has 14 amino acids. Looked up from germline, CDR1 is LNHDA and CDR2 is SQIVND (reference sequence). DNA of the CDR3: TGTGCCAGTAGCCTCACATTAGCTAGGGGCATTCAGTACTTC. It is translated as CASSLTLARGIQYF.

The CDR3 sequence: CATESGRRSGANVLTF. Here the CDR3 DNA reads TGTGCCACCGAGTCAGGGAGAAGGTCTGGGGCCAACGTCCTGACTTTC. This chain connects TRBV24-1 to TRBJ2-6; TRBD1 or TRBD2 may be the D gene (5 bases each). V was trimmed by 9 bases and J by 1 base, leaving 15 bases between them. In germline, CDR1 is KGHDR, CDR2 SFDVKD. The CDR3 totals 16 residues.

This clonotype was seen at least ten times. The chain carries TRBV5-1 and TRBJ2-7, with a tentative D call TRBD1 (5 bases). Germline loops: CDR1 SGHRS, CDR2 YFSETQ. The V and J ends lost 2 bases and 6 bases respectively, with 6 bases between them. This CDR3 is 11 amino acids long. The CDR3: CASSFRAEQYF. The CDR3 DNA follows: TGCGCCAGCAGCTTCAGGGCCGAGCAGTACTTC.

Many counts were recorded for this clonotype. The CDR3 bases are TGCGCCAGCAGCCAAGAAGAGGCTCCGACGGGAACAGATACGCAGTATTTT. It is translated as CASSQEEAPTGTDTQYF. This chain links TRBV4-3 with TRBJ2-3, with D possibly TRBD2 on 5 matching bases. Germline CDR1 and CDR2: LGHNA and YSLEER. The CDR3 covers 17 residues. The V end was cut by 0 bases, the J end by 3 bases, with 16 bases between.

This clonotype was detected a few times. The chain has TRBV6-2 or TRBV6-3 and TRBJ2-7, with 11 bases fitting TRBD2. Germline lookup yields CDR1 MNHEY and CDR2 SVGEGT. The V and J ends lost 2 bases and 0 bases, in that order; junction bases with no gene match: 0. The CDR3 covers 15 residues. In nucleotides, the CDR3 is TGTGCCAGCAGTTACACTAGCGGGAGCTCCTACGAGCAGTACTTC. It specifies CASSYTSGSSYEQYF.

This clonotype occurred many times. The rearrangement uses TRBV5-1 and TRBJ2-3; no definite D call. CDR1 SGHRS and CDR2 YFSETQ come from the germline V gene. The CDR3 has 12 amino acids. V gave up 0 bases and J gave up 5 bases, with 4 bases separating them. CDR3 nucleotides: TGCGCCAGCAGCTTGGAAGGAGATACGCAGTATTTT. This sequence encodes CASSLEGDTQYF.

This clonotype was found a few times. Germline is not matched at one junction end, which may reflect a read error. V usage is TRBV5-1 and J usage is TRBJ2-7, with unresolved D. In germline, CDR1 is SGHRS, CDR2 YFSETQ. The length of the CDR3 is 17 residues. The CDR3 reads CASRLGLVGRSSYEQYF. The DNA for the CDR3 is TGCGCCAGCAGGTTGGGGTTGGTCGGGCGGAGCTCCTACGAGCAGTACTTC.

This clonotype was seen at least ten times. The CDR3 DNA sequence: TGTGCCTCCGGAGGGACAGCAACTAATGAAAAACTGTTTTTT. This sequence encodes CASGGTATNEKLFF. The chain carries TRBV10-3 and TRBJ1-4, with 7 positions matching TRBD1. CDR3 length equals 14 residues. Germline V gene sequence: CDR1 ENHRY, CDR2 SYGVKD. The trim removed 11 bases at V and 0 bases at J, leaving 6 bases unmatched.

Ten or more counts support this clonotype. The V and J genes are TRBV4-3 and TRBJ2-1; D perhaps matches TRBD1 (6 bases). Germline-derived CDR1 and CDR2 are LGHNA and YSLEER. V was cut by 2 bases and J by 2 bases, with 10 bases left in between. CDR3 length: 15 amino acids. As DNA, the CDR3 is TGCGCCAGCAGCCAAAGGCAGGGGACCTACAATGAGCAGTTCTTC. It codes for CASSQRQGTYNEQFF.

This clonotype appeared many times. V gene TRBV12-3 or TRBV12-4 combines with J gene TRBJ2-7; D might be TRBD2 (6 bases). V lost 5 bases and J 6 bases, leaving 14 bases between the germline ends. The CDR3 has 13 amino acids. In DNA form, the CDR3 reads TGTGCCAGCAGTCTTGACATGGGGGGCGAGCAGTACTTC. Encoded protein: CASSLDMGGEQYF.

This clonotype was picked up many times. The genes are TRBV29-1 and TRBJ1-1; D ambiguous. CDR1 SQVTM and CDR2 ANQGSEA come from the germline V gene. V lost 5 bases and J 1 base, leaving 8 bases between the germline ends. This CDR3 is 12 amino acids long. CDR3 protein: CSVLDPNTEAFF. As DNA, the CDR3 is TGCAGCGTTCTGGACCCGAACACTGAAGCTTTCTTT.

This clonotype was found many times. The V gene is TRBV20-1, the J gene TRBJ2-1; 13 nucleotides align to TRBD2. V was clipped by 6 bases and J by 8 bases; unmatched bases: 4. The CDR3 consists of 13 residues. Germline V gives CDR1 DFQATT, CDR2 SNEGSKA (reference sequence). CDR3 in amino acids: CSAGGLAGDEQFF. The CDR3 region has the DNA TGCAGTGCGGGAGGACTAGCGGGGGATGAGCAGTTCTTC.